This is a list of T cell receptor beta chains from one sample in a study of blood T cell repertoires in COVID-19. The protocol was immunoSEQ multiplex PCR, while the TCRdb copy is restricted to in-frame clones and leaves out a portion. The sample holds approximately 99,000 clones, 88% seen once. Sequenced input: peripheral blood. These receptors came from a human donor in a cohort sampled during active COVID-19. The CDR3 runs from the conserved cysteine through the conserved F or W. Each record gives: V gene, clone size, J gene, D gene, CDR3 protein, CDR3 DNA. The D gene is left open where the match is weak. Size is omitted from some rows. Given values are once, few, many or a class for expanded clones.

>TRBV2|NA|TRBJ2-5|NA
CASKGGAAETQYF
TGTGCCAGCAAGGGGGGGGCCGCGGAGACCCAGTACTTC
>TRBV5-1|NA|TRBJ1-5|NA
CASSPGVEQPQHF
TGCGCCAGCAGCCCAGGTGTTGAGCAGCCCCAGCATTTT
>TRBV27|NA|TRBJ2-7|NA
CASSQTREYVTYEQYF
TGTGCCAGCAGTCAAACCCGCGAGTACGTTACCTACGAGCAGTACTTC
>TRBV19|NA|TRBJ2-2|TRBD1
CAISAGDRGIVAGELFF
TGTGCCATTTCGGCGGGGGACAGGGGTATAGTTGCCGGGGAGCTGTTTTTT
>TRBV3-1/TRBV3-2|NA|TRBJ2-5|NA
CASGPPLETQYF
TGTGCCAGCGGCCCTCCTTTAGAGACCCAGTACTTC
>TRBV6-5|NA|TRBJ2-1|NA
CASSTPGDRNEQFF
TGTGCCAGCAGTACTCCGGGGGATCGCAATGAGCAGTTCTTC
>TRBV7-5|NA|TRBJ2-7|NA
CARTPRAGDSYEQYF
TGTGCCCGAACTCCTAGGGCGGGAGACAGCTACGAGCAGTACTTC
>TRBV10-2|NA|TRBJ1-6|TRBD1
CASSEGTGDDSPLHF
TGCGCCAGCAGTGAGGGGACAGGGGACGATTCACCCCTCCACTTT
>TRBV4-1|NA|TRBJ2-4|TRBD2
CASSPGLALAKNIQYF
TGCGCCAGCAGCCCCGGACTAGCGTTAGCCAAAAACATTCAGTACTTC
>TRBV12-3/TRBV12-4|NA|TRBJ2-1|TRBD1
CASRRTGDEQFF
TGTGCCAGCAGGCGGACAGGGGACGAGCAGTTCTTC
>TRBV21-1|once|TRBJ2-7|NA
CASSKVGEQYF
TGTGCCAGCAGCAAAGTCGGGGAGCAGTACTTC
>TRBV18|NA|TRBJ2-7|NA
CASSPPGHYEQYF
TGTGCCAGCTCACCACCGGGACACTACGAGCAGTACTTC
>TRBV27|NA|TRBJ1-3|NA
CASSTREPFLGNTIYF
TGTGCCAGCAGCACCCGAGAACCCTTCTTGGGAAACACCATATATTTT
>TRBV19|NA|TRBJ1-2|TRBD1
CASTPGQGGRGYGYTF
TGTGCCAGTACTCCGGGACAGGGAGGCCGAGGCTATGGCTACACCTTC
>TRBV5-1|NA|TRBJ2-2|TRBD1
CASSKGQGTTGELFF
TGCGCCAGCAGCAAAGGACAGGGGACCACCGGGGAGCTGTTTTTT
>TRBV23-1|once|TRBJ1-3|NA
CASSQLAGDGNTIYF
TGCGCCAGCAGTCAATTAGCAGGGGACGGAAACACCATATATTTT
>TRBV12-3/TRBV12-4|NA|TRBJ1-3|NA
CASSSRTHSTIYF
TGTGCCAGCAGTTCCCGGACACATTCCACCATATATTTT
>TRBV7-8|NA|TRBJ2-7|TRBD1
CASSPRGGWTGGNEQYF
TGTGCCAGCAGCCCTAGGGGGGGTTGGACAGGGGGCAACGAGCAGTACTTC
>TRBV2|once|TRBJ2-5|NA
CASSEIEETQYF
TGTGCCAGCAGTGAAATCGAGGAGACCCAGTACTTC
>TRBV9|NA|TRBJ1-4|NA
CASSVSADSANEKLFF
TGTGCCAGCAGCGTATCCGCGGACAGCGCAAATGAAAAACTGTTTTTT
>TRBV28|NA|TRBJ1-2|NA
CASSLVGGRGYTF
TGTGCCAGCAGTTTGGTAGGGGGAAGAGGCTACACCTTC
>TRBV19|NA|TRBJ1-1|NA
CASRWGGAGDTEAFF
TGTGCCAGTAGATGGGGGGGCGCGGGAGACACTGAAGCTTTCTTT
>TRBV3-1/TRBV3-2|NA|TRBJ2-7|TRBD1
CASSHPTGEITYEQYF
TGTGCCAGCAGCCACCCGACAGGGGAGATTACCTACGAGCAGTACTTC
>TRBV11-2|NA|TRBJ1-1|NA
CASSYSGKGNTEAFF
TGTGCCAGCAGCTATTCAGGGAAAGGGAACACTGAAGCTTTCTTT
>TRBV12-5|NA|TRBJ2-7|TRBD1
CASAPGTGNYEQYF
TGTGCTAGTGCCCCCGGGACAGGGAACTACGAGCAGTACTTC
>TRBV29-1|NA|TRBJ1-2|NA
CSVEGAHPYGYTF
TGCAGCGTTGAAGGGGCCCACCCCTATGGCTACACCTTC
>TRBV18|NA|TRBJ2-1|TRBD2
CASSPLAGGSYNEQFF
TGTGCCAGCTCACCACTAGCGGGAGGCTCCTACAATGAGCAGTTCTTC
>TRBV7-2|NA|TRBJ2-7|TRBD2
CASSLIAGGLDEQYF
TGTGCCAGCAGCTTAATCGCGGGAGGGTTGGACGAGCAGTACTTC
>TRBV19|NA|TRBJ1-1|TRBD1
CASRRQGMNTEAFF
TGTGCCAGCCGAAGACAGGGGATGAACACTGAAGCTTTCTTT
>TRBV5-1|NA|TRBJ1-1|TRBD1
CASSSWDSNTEAFF
TGCGCCAGCAGCTCGTGGGACAGCAACACTGAAGCTTTCTTT
>TRBV7-9|NA|TRBJ2-1|TRBD2
CASSGLAGGPNEQFF
TGTGCCAGCAGCGGACTAGCGGGGGGGCCCAATGAGCAGTTCTTC
>TRBV5-4|once|TRBJ1-2|NA
CASSLESSYGYTF
TGTGCCAGCAGCTTAGAGAGTTCCTATGGCTACACCTTC
>TRBV4-1|few|TRBJ2-1|TRBD2
CASSHYGLAGDNEQFF
TGCGCCAGCAGCCACTATGGACTAGCGGGGGACAATGAGCAGTTCTTC
>TRBV2|NA|TRBJ2-7|NA
CASTQGLAYEQYF
TGTGCCAGCACCCAGGGTTTGGCCTACGAGCAGTACTTC
>TRBV27|once|TRBJ2-1|TRBD1
CASSSPGQVYNEQFF
TGTGCCAGCAGTTCGCCGGGACAGGTATACAATGAGCAGTTCTTC
>TRBV29-1|NA|TRBJ1-1|NA
CSVVAGAGTEAFF
TGCAGCGTTGTTGCAGGGGCCGGGACTGAAGCTTTCTTT
>TRBV5-8|once|TRBJ2-5|TRBD1
CASSPRGGQGETQYF
TGTGCCAGCAGCCCCCGAGGGGGCCAGGGGGAGACCCAGTACTTC
>TRBV7-8|NA|TRBJ2-2|TRBD2
CASSLGASGYTGELFF
TGTGCCAGCAGCTTAGGAGCTAGCGGATACACCGGGGAGCTGTTTTTT
>TRBV5-1|NA|TRBJ1-4|TRBD1
CASRSRQGEDEKLFF
TGCGCCAGCAGATCCCGACAGGGCGAGGATGAAAAACTGTTTTTT
>TRBV7-2|once|TRBJ1-5|NA
CASSLISSNQPQHF
TGTGCCAGCAGCTTAATAAGCAGCAATCAGCCCCAGCATTTT
>TRBV6-5|NA|TRBJ2-1|NA
CASTHGSSYNEQFF
TGTGCCAGCACCCACGGTAGCTCCTACAATGAGCAGTTCTTC
>TRBV4-1|NA|TRBJ1-3|NA
CASSQVQGSKSGTIYF
TGCGCCAGCAGCCAAGTACAGGGCTCTAAGTCTGGCACCATATATTTT
>TRBV19|NA|TRBJ1-3|TRBD1
CASTNGQGRNTIYF
TGTGCCAGTACGAACGGACAGGGAAGAAACACCATATATTTT
>TRBV6-5|NA|TRBJ2-5|TRBD2
CASVGGGSKTQYF
TGTGCCAGCGTGGGCGGGGGGTCAAAGACCCAGTACTTC